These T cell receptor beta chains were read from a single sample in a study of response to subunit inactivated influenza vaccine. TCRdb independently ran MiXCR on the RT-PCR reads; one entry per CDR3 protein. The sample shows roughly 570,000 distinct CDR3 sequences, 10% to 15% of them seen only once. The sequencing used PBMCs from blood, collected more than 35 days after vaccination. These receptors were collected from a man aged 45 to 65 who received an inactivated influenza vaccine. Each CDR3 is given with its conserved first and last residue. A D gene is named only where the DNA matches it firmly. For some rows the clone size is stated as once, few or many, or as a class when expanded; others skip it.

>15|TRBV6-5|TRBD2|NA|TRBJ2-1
CASSSTSGSLYEQFF
TGTGCCAGCAGTTCCACTAGCGGGAGTTTGTATGAGCAGTTCTTC
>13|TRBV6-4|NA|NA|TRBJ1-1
CASRVDPDTEAFF
TGTGCCAGCCGGGTCGATCCGGACACTGAAGCTTTCTTT
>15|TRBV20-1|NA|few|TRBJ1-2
CSARDPGAGNYGYTF
TGCAGTGCTAGAGATCCGGGGGCGGGGAACTATGGCTACACCTTC
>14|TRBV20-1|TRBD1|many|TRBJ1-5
CSALGQGRSQPQHF
TGCAGTGCCCTGGGACAGGGACGAAGTCAGCCCCAGCATTTT
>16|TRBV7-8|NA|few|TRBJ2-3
CASSLGPAGRTDTQYF
TGTGCCAGCAGCTTAGGACCAGCGGGCCGCACAGATACGCAGTATTTT
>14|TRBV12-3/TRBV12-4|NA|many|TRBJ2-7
CASSLVPGSYEQYF
TGTGCCAGCAGTTTAGTTCCAGGTTCCTACGAGCAGTACTTC
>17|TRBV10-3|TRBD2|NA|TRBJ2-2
CAISPRTSGSNTGELFF
TGTGCCATCAGCCCCCGGACTAGCGGATCGAACACCGGGGAGCTGTTTTTT
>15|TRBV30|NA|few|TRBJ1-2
CAWSVIRRGYYGYTF
TGTGCCTGGAGTGTGATCCGCCGGGGATACTATGGCTACACCTTC
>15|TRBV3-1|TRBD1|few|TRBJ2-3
CASSHRGQGADTQYF
TGTGCCAGCAGCCACCGGGGACAGGGGGCAGATACGCAGTATTTT
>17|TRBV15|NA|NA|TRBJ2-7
CATSRGLPGEGAYEQYF
TGTGCCACCAGCAGAGGACTTCCAGGGGAAGGGGCCTACGAGCAGTACTTC
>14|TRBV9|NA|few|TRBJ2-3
CASSVATSTDTQYF
TGTGCCAGCAGCGTAGCTACGAGCACAGATACGCAGTATTTT
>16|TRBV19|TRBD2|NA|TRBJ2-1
CASSIHTSGRDNEQFF
TGTGCCAGTAGTATACATACTAGCGGGAGAGACAATGAGCAGTTCTTC
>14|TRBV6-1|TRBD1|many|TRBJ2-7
CASSSGRTGDEQYF
TGTGCCAGCAGCTCCGGCCGGACAGGGGACGAGCAGTACTTC
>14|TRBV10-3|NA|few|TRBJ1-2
CAISETLTSSGYTF
TGTGCCATCAGTGAGACCCTAACAAGTAGTGGCTACACCTTC
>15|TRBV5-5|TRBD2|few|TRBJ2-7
CASSHRLAESYEQYF
TGTGCCAGCAGCCACCGACTAGCGGAATCCTACGAGCAGTACTTC
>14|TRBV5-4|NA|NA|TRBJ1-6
CASSFDSYNSPLHF
TGTGCCAGCAGTTTTGACAGTTATAATTCACCCCTCCACTTT
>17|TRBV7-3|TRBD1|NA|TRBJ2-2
CASSSMSTGGGTGELFF
TGTGCCAGCAGCTCCATGTCCACAGGGGGCGGAACCGGGGAGCTGTTTTTT
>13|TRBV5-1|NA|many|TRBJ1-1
CASSLAGVTEAFF
TGCGCCAGCAGCTTGGCGGGGGTCACTGAAGCTTTCTTT
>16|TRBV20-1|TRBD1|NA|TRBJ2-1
CSASHLDRGNYNEQFF
TGCAGTGCTAGTCACTTGGACAGGGGGAACTACAATGAGCAGTTCTTC
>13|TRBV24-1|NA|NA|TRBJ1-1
CATSGGTNTEAFF
TGTGCCACCTCCGGGGGGACGAACACTGAAGCTTTCTTT
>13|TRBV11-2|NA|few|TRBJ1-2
CASSVTVYYGYTF
TGTGCCAGCAGCGTTACAGTTTACTATGGCTACACCTTC
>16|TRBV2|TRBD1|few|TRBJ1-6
CASRDRTGVTLSPLHF
TGTGCCAGCAGAGACAGGACAGGGGTGACTCTTTCACCCCTCCACTTT
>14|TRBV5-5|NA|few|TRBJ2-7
CASSLAYHTTEQYF
TGTGCCAGCAGCTTGGCCTACCACACTACGGAGCAGTACTTC
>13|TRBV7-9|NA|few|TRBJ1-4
CASSLRGSEKLFF
TGTGCCAGCAGCTTGAGAGGGTCTGAAAAACTGTTTTTT
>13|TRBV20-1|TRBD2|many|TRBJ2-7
CSAGTSAVNEQYF
TGCAGTGCTGGGACTAGTGCCGTTAACGAGCAGTACTTC
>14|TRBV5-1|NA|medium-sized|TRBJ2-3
CASSSTRPQDTQYF
TGCGCCAGCAGCTCTACAAGACCTCAAGATACGCAGTATTTT
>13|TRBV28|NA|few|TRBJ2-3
CASLRGYTDTQYF
TGTGCCAGCCTCCGGGGCTATACAGATACGCAGTATTTT
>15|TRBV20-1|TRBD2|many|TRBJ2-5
CSARWTSGGQETQYF
TGCAGTGCTAGATGGACTAGCGGGGGCCAAGAGACCCAGTACTTC
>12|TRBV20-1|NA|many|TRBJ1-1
CSAKWKVTEAFF
TGCAGTGCCAAGTGGAAGGTCACTGAAGCTTTCTTT
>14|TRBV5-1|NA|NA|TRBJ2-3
CASSLDRAAYTQYF
TGCGCCAGCAGCTTGGACAGGGCAGCCTATACGCAGTATTTT
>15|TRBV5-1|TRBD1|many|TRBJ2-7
CASSLGTGISYEQYF
TGCGCCAGCAGCTTAGGGACAGGGATCTCCTACGAGCAGTACTTC
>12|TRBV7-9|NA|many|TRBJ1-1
CASSLVGEEAFF
TGTGCCAGCAGCTTAGTGGGGGAAGAAGCTTTCTTT
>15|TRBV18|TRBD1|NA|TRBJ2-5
CASSRDRGPAETQYF
TGTGCCAGCTCACGCGACAGGGGGCCAGCAGAGACCCAGTACTTC
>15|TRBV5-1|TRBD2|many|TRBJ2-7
CASSPESGSAYEQYF
TGCGCCAGCAGCCCTGAGAGCGGGAGTGCCTACGAGCAGTACTTC
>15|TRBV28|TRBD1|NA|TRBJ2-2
CASKTGTGGTGELFF
TGTGCCAGCAAAACCGGGACAGGGGGCACCGGGGAGCTGTTTTTT
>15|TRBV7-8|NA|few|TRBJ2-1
CASSPRGGRGGEQFF
TGTGCCAGCAGCCCCCGTGGGGGGCGCGGGGGTGAGCAGTTCTTC
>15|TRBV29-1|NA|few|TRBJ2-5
CSVLRGGQSQETQYF
TGCAGCGTTTTACGTGGGGGGCAGTCCCAAGAGACCCAGTACTTC
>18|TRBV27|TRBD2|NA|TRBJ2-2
CASSLGTTTHSYTGELFF
TGTGCCAGCAGTTTAGGGACTACCACACACTCTTACACCGGGGAGCTGTTTTTT
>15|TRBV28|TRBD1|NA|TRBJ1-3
CASSTGTGKQNTIYF
TGTGCCAGCAGTACCGGGACAGGGAAACAAAACACCATATATTTT
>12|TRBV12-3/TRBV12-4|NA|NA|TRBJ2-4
CASGSAKNIQYF
TGTGCCAGCGGATCAGCCAAAAACATTCAGTACTTC
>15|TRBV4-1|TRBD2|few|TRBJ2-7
CASSQVAGEVHEQYF
TGCGCCAGCAGCCAAGTGGCGGGAGAGGTCCACGAGCAGTACTTC
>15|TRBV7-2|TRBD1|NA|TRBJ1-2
CASSLGDRLIGGYTF
TGTGCCAGCAGCTTAGGGGACAGGCTTATCGGTGGCTACACCTTC
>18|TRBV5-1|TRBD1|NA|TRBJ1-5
CASSLAPGQKYSNQPQHF
TGCGCCAGCAGCTTGGCCCCGGGACAGAAATATAGCAATCAGCCCCAGCATTTT
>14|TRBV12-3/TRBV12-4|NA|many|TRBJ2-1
CASRIGSGVYEQFF
TGTGCCAGCAGAATAGGGTCAGGGGTCTATGAGCAGTTCTTC
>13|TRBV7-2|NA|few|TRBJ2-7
CASSLSPAGEQYF
TGTGCCAGCAGCTTAAGTCCCGCGGGCGAGCAGTACTTC
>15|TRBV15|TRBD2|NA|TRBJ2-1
CATSRAAGPNNEQFF
TGTGCCACCAGCAGAGCAGCGGGACCAAACAATGAGCAGTTCTTC
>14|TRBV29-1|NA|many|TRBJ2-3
CSVAVVSSTDTQYF
TGCAGCGTCGCCGTGGTGAGCAGCACAGATACGCAGTATTTT
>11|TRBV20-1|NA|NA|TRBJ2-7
CSAREGREQYF
TGCAGTGCTAGAGAGGGTCGCGAGCAGTACTTC
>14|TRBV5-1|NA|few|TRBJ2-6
CASRVGSGANVLTF
TGCGCCAGCAGGGTTGGCTCTGGGGCCAACGTCCTGACTTTC
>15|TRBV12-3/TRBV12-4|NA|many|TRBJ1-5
CASSLGTQSNQPQHF
TGTGCCAGCAGTTTAGGCACCCAAAGCAATCAGCCCCAGCATTTT
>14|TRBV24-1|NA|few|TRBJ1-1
CATREEGMNTEAFF
TGTGCCACCAGAGAGGAAGGGATGAACACTGAAGCTTTCTTT
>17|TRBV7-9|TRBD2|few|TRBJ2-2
CASSLTSSGRTGRELFF
TGTGCCAGCAGCCTAACATCGAGCGGGAGGACGGGTAGGGAGCTGTTTTTT
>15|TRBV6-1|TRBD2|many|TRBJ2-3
CASSRLAGGSYTQYF
TGTGCCAGCAGTCGACTAGCGGGGGGTTCGTACACGCAGTATTTT
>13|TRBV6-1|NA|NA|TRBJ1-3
CASSVYSGNTIYF
TGTGCCAGCAGCGTATACTCTGGAAACACCATATATTTT
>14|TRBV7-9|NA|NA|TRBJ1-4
CASRNIRVDEKLFF
TGTGCCAGCAGAAATATCAGGGTAGATGAAAAACTGTTTTTT
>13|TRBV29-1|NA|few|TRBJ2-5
CSVGGYQAETQYF
TGCAGCGTGGGGGGCTACCAAGCAGAGACCCAGTACTTC
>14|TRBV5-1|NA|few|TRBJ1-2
CASSPGGNDYGYTF
TGCGCCAGCAGCCCTGGGGGGAACGACTATGGCTACACCTTC
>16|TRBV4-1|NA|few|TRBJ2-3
CASSQDITRFLNTQYF
TGCGCCAGCAGCCAAGATATTACTAGGTTTTTAAATACGCAGTATTTT
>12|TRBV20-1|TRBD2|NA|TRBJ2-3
CSAKRETDTQYF
TGCAGTGCAAAGCGGGAAACAGATACGCAGTATTTT